This T cell receptor beta chain was sequenced during a study of shared clonotypes between healthy human individuals. It was at deep level that the assay was run. Replicate PCRs run on sorted subsets employed 200 ng DNA, roughly 30,000 T cell genomes. TCRdb keeps only in-frame clones here, not all; method: immunoSEQ multiplex PCR. The data hold some 1 million clones, with 65% to 75% observed a single time. The CDR3 runs to 15 residues. V lost 2 bases, J lost 6 bases, and 14 bases lay in between. The germline V gene encodes CDR1 MNHNS and CDR2 SASEGT. The study's findings and limits: A handful of donors held about 4.6% of naive CD4 clonotypes in common.

This clone has a count of ten or more. Antigen specificity is unknown. The sample holds other DNA sequences that translate to the same CDR3. This TCR was sampled from a man between 18 and 29 years old in good health. The sequencing input was memory CD4+ T cells sorted from blood. Subset of the sample: CD45RA-negative fraction. The chain uses TRBV6-1 and TRBJ1-5; unclear D gene. DNA of the CDR3: TGTGCCAGCAGTGAACAGAGCACCTGGAGTCAGCCCCAGCATTTT. It specifies CASSEQSTWSQPQHF.